The clone carrying this T cell receptor beta chain was seen a single time. Its matching antigen is unknown. Profiled with immunoSEQ multiplex PCR; TCRdb holds only in-frame clones, not every one. The table lists about 220,000 clones, just over 90% of them singletons. The data stem from a study of T cell responses to AZD1222 COVID-19 vaccine. Overall study results and limits: Scientists sampled the repertoires only once the peak T cell response had passed. Spike-specific TCR breadth and depth were elevated following two AZD1222 doses. Spike was spanned by vaccine-associated CD4 TCRs, which were dominant at 160-218 and 743-854. Targets within unmutated variant regions were reportedly found for nearly half of spike-specific TCRs.

V was cut by 1 base and J by 0 bases, with 13 bases left in between. This CDR3 contains 18 residues. Germline-derived CDR1 and CDR2 are SNHLY and FYNNEI. This receptor was identified in an adult in good health. The material was peripheral blood, obtained on day 0 of MenACWY control vaccination. The genes are TRBV2 and TRBJ1-6; D not certain. The CDR3, as DNA: TGTGCCAGCAGTGAAGATCAGGTCCTCAGCTCCTATAATTCACCCCTCCACTTT. It is translated as CASSEDQVLSSYNSPLHF.